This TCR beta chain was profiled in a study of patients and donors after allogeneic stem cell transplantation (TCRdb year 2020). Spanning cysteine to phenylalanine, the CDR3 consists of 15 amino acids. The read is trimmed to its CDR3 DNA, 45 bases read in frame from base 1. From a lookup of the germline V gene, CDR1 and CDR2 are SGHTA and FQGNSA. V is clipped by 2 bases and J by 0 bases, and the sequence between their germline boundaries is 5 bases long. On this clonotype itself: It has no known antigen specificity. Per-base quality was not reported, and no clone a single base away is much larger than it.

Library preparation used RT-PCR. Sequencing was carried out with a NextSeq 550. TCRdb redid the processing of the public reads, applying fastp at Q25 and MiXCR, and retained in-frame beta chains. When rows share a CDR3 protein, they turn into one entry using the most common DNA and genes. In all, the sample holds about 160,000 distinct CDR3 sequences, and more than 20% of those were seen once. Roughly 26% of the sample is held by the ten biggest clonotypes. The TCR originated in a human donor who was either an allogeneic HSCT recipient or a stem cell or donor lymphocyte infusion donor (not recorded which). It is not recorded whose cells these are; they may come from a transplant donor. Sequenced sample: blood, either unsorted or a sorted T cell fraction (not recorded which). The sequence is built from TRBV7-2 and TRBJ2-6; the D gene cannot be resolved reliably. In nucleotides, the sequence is TGTGCCAGCAGCTTAAAGAGCTCTGGGGCCAACGTCCTGACTTTC. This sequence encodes CASSLKSSGANVLTF.